This TCR beta chain was captured in a study of beta chain features in type 1 diabetes. Expressed TCRB transcripts were sequenced after all isolated RNA was converted to cDNA. Some clones are missing from TCRdb's copy, which holds only in-frame ones; the method was immunoSEQ multiplex PCR. This sample yields roughly 450,000 clones, of which 11% to 15% are seen a single time; roughly 0.036% belongs to the top ten. Note on this clone: Other nucleotide sequences in the sample specify the same CDR3.

Germline V gene data show CDR1 as KGHSH and CDR2 as LQKENI. The trim removed 3 bases at V and 5 bases at J, leaving 7 bases unmatched. There are 15 residues in the CDR3. The chain has TRBV18 and TRBJ2-5, with 9 bases matching TRBD1. The receptor was isolated from a man in his thirties or forties in good health. Source material: naive CD4+ T cells from blood. This CDR3 reads CASSPRTGGGETQYF. The CDR3 nucleotides are TGTGCCAGCTCACCGCGAACAGGGGGCGGGGAGACCCAGTACTTC.